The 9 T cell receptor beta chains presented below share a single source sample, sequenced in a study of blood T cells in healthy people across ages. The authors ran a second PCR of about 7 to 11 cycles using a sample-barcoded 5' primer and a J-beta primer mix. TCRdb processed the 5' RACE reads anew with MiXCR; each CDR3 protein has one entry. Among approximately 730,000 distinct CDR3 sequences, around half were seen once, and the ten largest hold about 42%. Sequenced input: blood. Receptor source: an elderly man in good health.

The CDR3 here is CSAGPITNEKLFF. CDR3 in DNA: TGCAGTGCGGGACCGATAACTAATGAAAAACTGTTTTTT. This chain joins TRBV20-1 and TRBJ1-4, with D perhaps matching TRBD1 (5 bases). The V gene lost 6 bases and the J gene lost 1 base, with 9 bases spanning the gap. The germline CDR1 and CDR2 sequences are DFQATT and SNEGSKA (reference sequence). CDR3 length: 13 residues.

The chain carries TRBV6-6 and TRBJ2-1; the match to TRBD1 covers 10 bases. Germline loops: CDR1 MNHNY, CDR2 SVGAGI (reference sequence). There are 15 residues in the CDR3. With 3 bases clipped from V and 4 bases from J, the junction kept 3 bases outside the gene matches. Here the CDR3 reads CASSYGTGVYNEQFF. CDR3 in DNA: TGTGCCAGCAGTTATGGGACAGGGGTTTACAATGAGCAGTTCTTC.

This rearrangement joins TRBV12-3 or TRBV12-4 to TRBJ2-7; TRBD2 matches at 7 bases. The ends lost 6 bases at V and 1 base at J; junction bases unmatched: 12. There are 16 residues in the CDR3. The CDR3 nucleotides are TGTGCCAGCAGCCCAGGCGGACTAGTGGCATCCTACGAGCAGTACTTC. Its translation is CASSPGGLVASYEQYF.

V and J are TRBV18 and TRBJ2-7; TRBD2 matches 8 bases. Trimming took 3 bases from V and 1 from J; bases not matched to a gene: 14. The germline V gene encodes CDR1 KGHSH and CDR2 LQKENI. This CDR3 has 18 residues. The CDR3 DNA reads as TGTGCCAGCTCACCCTGGGGACTAGGGGCCGTTGGGTCCTACGAGCAGTACTTC. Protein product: CASSPWGLGAVGSYEQYF.

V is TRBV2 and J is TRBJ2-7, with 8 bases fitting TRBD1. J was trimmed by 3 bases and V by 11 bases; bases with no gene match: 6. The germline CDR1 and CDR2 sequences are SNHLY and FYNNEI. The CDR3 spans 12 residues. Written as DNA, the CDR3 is TGTGCCGACAGTGACAGGGGCTACGAGCAGTACTTC. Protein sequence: CADSDRGYEQYF.

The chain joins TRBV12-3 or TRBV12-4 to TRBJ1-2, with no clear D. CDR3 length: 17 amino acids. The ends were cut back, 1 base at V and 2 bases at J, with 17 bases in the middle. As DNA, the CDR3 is TGTGCCAGCAGTTTAGGACCCCTAGGCCTACTCAACTATGGCTACACCTTC. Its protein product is CASSLGPLGLLNYGYTF.

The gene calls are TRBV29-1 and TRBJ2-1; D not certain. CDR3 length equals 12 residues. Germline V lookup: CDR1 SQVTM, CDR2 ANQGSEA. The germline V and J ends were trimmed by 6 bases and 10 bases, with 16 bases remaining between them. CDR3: CSVAATLGEQFF. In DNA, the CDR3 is TGCAGCGTCGCCGCGACCCTCGGAGAGCAGTTCTTC.

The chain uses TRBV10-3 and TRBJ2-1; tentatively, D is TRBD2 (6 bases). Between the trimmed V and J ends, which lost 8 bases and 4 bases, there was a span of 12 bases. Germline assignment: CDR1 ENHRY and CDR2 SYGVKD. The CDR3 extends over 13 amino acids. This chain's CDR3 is CAIGRTSYNEQFF. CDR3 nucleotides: TGTGCCATCGGGAGGACTTCATACAATGAGCAGTTCTTC.

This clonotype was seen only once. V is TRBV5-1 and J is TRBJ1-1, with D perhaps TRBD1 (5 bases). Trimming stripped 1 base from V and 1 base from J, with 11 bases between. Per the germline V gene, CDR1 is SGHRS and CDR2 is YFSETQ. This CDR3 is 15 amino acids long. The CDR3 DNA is TGCGCCAGCAGCTTGCTGGGGGGTTCGAACACTGAAGCTTTCTTT. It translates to CASSLLGGSNTEAFF.